Described below is a single T cell receptor (beta chain) sequence and its context. What it binds is unknown. The data were taken from a study of Ad26.COV2.S vaccination and SARS-CoV-2 variants. Study outcomes and limitations: Among vaccine recipients, spike-specific TCR breadth exceeded that of placebo recipients.

The treatment was: around 19 received Ad26.COV2.S at low or high dose, single or two shots; about 5 received placebo; per-sample allocation not given. Material that was analyzed had been drawn on day 63 after the first vaccine or placebo injection. Expression of Wuhan-strain SARS-CoV-2 spike came from the Ad26 vector that formed the vaccine. CDR1 is SGHTA, CDR2 FQGNSA, per germline. This CDR3 has 14 amino acids. V shed 5 bases, J shed 7 bases, and the junction held 6 bases outside the gene matches. TCRdb's table, derived via immunoSEQ multiplex PCR, lists solely in-frame clones and lacks some. The sample contains roughly 680,000 clones, around 89% of which appear only once.

The source of this sequence is a person between 18 and 65 years old who received the Ad26.COV2.S COVID-19 vaccine or a placebo. The chain is built from TRBV7-2 and TRBJ2-4; 9 bases fit TRBD2. The input for sequencing was peripheral blood, taken in a trial of Ad26.COV2.S vaccine versus placebo. The CDR3 here is CASSRRGGGNIQYF. The CDR3 DNA is TGTGCCAGCAGCCGGCGGGGGGGCGGGAACATTCAGTACTTC. Full variable domain (remainder filled in from reference TRBV7-2 and TRBJ2-4): GAGVSQSPSNKVTEKGKDVELRCDPISGHTALYWYRQSLGQGLEFLIYFQGNSAPDKSGLPSDRFSAERTGGSVSTLTIQRTQQEDSAVYLCASSRRGGGNIQYFGAGTRLSVL.